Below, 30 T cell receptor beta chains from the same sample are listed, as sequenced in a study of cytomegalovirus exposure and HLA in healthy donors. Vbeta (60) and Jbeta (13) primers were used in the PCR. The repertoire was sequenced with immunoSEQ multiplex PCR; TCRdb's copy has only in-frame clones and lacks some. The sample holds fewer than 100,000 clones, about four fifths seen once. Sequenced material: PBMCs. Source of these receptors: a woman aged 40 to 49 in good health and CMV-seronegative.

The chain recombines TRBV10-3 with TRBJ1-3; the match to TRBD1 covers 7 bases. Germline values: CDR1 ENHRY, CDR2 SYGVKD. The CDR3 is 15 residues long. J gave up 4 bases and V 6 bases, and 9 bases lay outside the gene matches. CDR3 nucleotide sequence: TGTGCCATCAGCCAACAGGGGTCGGGAGGAAACACCATATATTTT. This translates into CAISQQGSGGNTIYF.

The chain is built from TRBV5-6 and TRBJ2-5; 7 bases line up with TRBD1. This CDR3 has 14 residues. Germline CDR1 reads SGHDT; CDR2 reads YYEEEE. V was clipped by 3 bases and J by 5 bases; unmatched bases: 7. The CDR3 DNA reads TGTGCCAGCAGCTCGACAGGGATGAGGGAGACCCAGTACTTC. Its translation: CASSSTGMRETQYF.

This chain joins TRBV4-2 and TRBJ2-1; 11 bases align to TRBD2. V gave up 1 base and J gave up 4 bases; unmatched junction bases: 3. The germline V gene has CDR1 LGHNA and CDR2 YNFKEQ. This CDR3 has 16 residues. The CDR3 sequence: CASSQVIAGGYNEQFF. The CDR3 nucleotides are TGTGCCAGCAGCCAAGTCATAGCGGGGGGGTACAATGAGCAGTTCTTC.

CDR3 bases: TGTGCCTGGGCCCCGACTAGCGAAGAGACCCAGTACTTC. Its protein is CAWAPTSEETQYF. The genes are TRBV30 and TRBJ2-5; 8 positions match TRBD2. Germline lookup yields CDR1 GTSNPN and CDR2 SVGIG (reference sequence). The CDR3 loop spans 13 amino acids. V was clipped by 5 bases and J by 3 bases; unmatched bases: 5.

This CDR3 reads CASSLTGYTEAFF. The CDR3, as DNA: TGTGCCAGCAGCCTCACAGGGTACACTGAAGCTTTCTTT. The chain has TRBV7-2 and TRBJ1-1, with D tentatively TRBD1 (6 bases). The CDR3 runs 13 residues. Germline V gives CDR1 SGHTA, CDR2 FQGNSA. V lost 5 bases, J lost 3 bases, and 10 bases lay in between.

DNA for the CDR3: TGCGCCAGCAGCACTGACAGGGGGCATGAGCAGTTCTTC. Its translation is CASSTDRGHEQFF. The chain has TRBV5-1 and TRBJ2-1; TRBD1 matches at 10 bases. Germline V gene lookup returns CDR1 SGHRS and CDR2 YFSETQ. The CDR3 has 13 amino acids. V lost 4 bases to trimming and J lost 8 bases; unmatched junction nucleotides: 3.

The CDR3 reads CASSPMWRAAYNEQFF. The CDR3 DNA is TGTGCCAGCAGCCCCATGTGGCGGGCTGCCTACAATGAGCAGTTCTTC. The rearrangement uses TRBV7-9 and TRBJ2-1; perhaps TRBD2 as D (5 bases). V was cut by 5 bases and J by 2 bases, with 16 bases left in between. CDR1 is SEHNR and CDR2 is FQNEAQ in the germline V gene (reference sequence). The CDR3 has 16 residues.

CDR3 nucleotides: TGTGCCTGGAGTCTCGGCCAATGGGGGGTTTCTACTGAAGCTTTCTTT. Protein product: CAWSLGQWGVSTEAFF. The chain is built from TRBV30 and TRBJ1-1, with D possibly matching TRBD1 (5 bases). The CDR3 sequence is 16 residues long. V was shortened by 2 bases and J by 5 bases, with 21 bases between the two germline ends. Germline V gene data show CDR1 as GTSNPN and CDR2 as SVGIG (reference sequence).

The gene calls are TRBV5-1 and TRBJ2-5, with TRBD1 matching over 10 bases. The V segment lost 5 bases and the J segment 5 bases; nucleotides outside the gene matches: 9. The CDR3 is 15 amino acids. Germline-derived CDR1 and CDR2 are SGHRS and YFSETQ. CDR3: CASSAGTGVWETQYF. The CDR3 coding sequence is TGCGCCAGCAGTGCAGGGACAGGGGTTTGGGAGACCCAGTACTTC.

As DNA, the CDR3 is TGTGCCAGCAGTCTTAGCGGGGGGAACACCGGGGAGCTGTTTTTT. It codes for CASSLSGGNTGELFF. V usage is TRBV25-1 and J usage is TRBJ2-2, with 9 bases aligning to TRBD2. Germline V gene lookup returns CDR1 MGHDK and CDR2 SYGVNS. Trimming at V came to 5 bases and at J to 1 base, leaving 2 bases not matched to a gene. This CDR3 region has 15 residues.

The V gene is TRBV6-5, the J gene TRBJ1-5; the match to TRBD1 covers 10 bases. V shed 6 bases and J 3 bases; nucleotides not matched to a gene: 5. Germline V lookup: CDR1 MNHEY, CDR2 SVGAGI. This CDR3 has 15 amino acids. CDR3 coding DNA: TGTGCCAGCAGCCCCGGGACAGGGGCCAATCAGCCCCAGCATTTT. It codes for CASSPGTGANQPQHF.

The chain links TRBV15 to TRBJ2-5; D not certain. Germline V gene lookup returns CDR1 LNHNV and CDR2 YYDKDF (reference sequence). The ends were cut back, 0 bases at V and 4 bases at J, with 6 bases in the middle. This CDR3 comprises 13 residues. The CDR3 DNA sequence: TGTGCCACCAGCAGAGAGTTTAGAGAGACCCAGTACTTC. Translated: CATSREFRETQYF.

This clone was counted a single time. The CDR3 nucleotides are TGTGCCAGCAGCGACCCTTCTAAGACAGGGAGCTACGAGCAGTACTTC. Protein product: CASSDPSKTGSYEQYF. The rearrangement joins TRBV7-2 to TRBJ2-7, with TRBD1 matching over 7 bases. The CDR3 consists of 16 residues. J lost 3 bases, V lost 5 bases, and 13 bases had no gene match. Germline V gene sequence: CDR1 SGHTA, CDR2 FQGNSA. The whole variable domain, remainder taken from reference TRBV7-2 and TRBJ2-7, is GAGVSQSPSNKVTEKGKDVELRCDPISGHTALYWYRQSLGQGLEFLIYFQGNSAPDKSGLPSDRFSAERTGGSVSTLTIQRTQQEDSAVYLCASSDPSKTGSYEQYFGPGTRLTVT.

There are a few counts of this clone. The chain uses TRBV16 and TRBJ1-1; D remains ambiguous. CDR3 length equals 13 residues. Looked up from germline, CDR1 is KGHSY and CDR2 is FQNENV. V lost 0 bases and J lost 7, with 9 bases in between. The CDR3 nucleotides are TGTGCCAGCAGCCAATCGTCACTTGGTGAAGCTTTCTTT. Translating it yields CASSQSSLGEAFF.

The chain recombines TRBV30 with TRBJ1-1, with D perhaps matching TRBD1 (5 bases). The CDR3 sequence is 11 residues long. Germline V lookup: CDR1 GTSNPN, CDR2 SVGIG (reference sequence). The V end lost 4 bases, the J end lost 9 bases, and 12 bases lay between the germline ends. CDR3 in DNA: TGTGCCTGGACCCTCATGGGGCAAGCTTTCTTT. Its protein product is CAWTLMGQAFF.

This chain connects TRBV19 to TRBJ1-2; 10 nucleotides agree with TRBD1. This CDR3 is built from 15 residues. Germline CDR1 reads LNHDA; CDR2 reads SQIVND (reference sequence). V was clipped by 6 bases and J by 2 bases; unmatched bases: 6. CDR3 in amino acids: CASRPGQGPNYGYTF. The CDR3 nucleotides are TGTGCCAGTAGGCCGGGACAGGGGCCAAACTATGGCTACACCTTC.

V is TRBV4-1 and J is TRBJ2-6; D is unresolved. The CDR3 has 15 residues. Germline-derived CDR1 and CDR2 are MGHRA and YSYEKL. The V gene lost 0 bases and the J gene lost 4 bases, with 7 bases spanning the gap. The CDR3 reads CASSQDPLGANVLTF. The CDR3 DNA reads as TGCGCCAGCAGCCAAGATCCCCTCGGGGCCAACGTCCTGACTTTC.

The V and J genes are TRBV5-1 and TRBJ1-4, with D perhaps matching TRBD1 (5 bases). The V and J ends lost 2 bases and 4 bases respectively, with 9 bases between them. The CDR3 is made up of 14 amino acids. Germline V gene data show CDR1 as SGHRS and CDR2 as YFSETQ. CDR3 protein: CASSFRGVNEKLFF. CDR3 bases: TGCGCCAGCAGCTTTCGGGGGGTTAATGAAAAACTGTTTTTT.

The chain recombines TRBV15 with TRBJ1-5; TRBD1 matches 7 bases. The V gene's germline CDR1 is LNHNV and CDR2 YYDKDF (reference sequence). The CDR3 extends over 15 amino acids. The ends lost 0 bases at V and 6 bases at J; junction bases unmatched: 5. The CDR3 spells CATSREQGRIQPQHF. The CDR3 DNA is TGTGCCACCAGCAGAGAACAGGGGCGAATTCAGCCCCAGCATTTT.

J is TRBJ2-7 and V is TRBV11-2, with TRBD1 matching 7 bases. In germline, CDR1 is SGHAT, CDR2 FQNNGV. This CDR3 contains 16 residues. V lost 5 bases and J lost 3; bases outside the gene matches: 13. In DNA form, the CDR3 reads TGTGCCAGCAGCCCAGTGGGGCGACAGGGCGGCTACGAGCAGTACTTC. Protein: CASSPVGRQGGYEQYF.

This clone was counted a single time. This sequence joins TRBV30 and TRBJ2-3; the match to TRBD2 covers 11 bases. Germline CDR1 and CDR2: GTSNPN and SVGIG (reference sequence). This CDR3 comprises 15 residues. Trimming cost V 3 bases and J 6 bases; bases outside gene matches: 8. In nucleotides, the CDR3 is TGTGCCTGGAGGGTTTGGGGACTAGCGGTGGATACGCAGTATTTT. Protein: CAWRVWGLAVDTQYF. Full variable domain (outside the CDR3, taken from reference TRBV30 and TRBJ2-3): SQTIHQWPATLVQPVGSPLSLECTVEGTSNPNLYWYRQAAGRGLQLLFYSVGIGQISSEVPQNLSASRPQDRQFILSSKKLLLSDSGFYLCAWRVWGLAVDTQYFGPGTRLTVL.

CDR3 in amino acids: CASSPRDSRNYGYTF. In nucleotides, the CDR3 is TGTGCCAGCAGCCCAAGGGACAGTAGGAACTATGGCTACACCTTC. J is TRBJ1-2 and V is TRBV14; 7 bases agree with TRBD1. This CDR3 region has 15 residues. J was trimmed by 2 bases and V by 4 bases; bases with no gene match: 7. Germline V gene lookup returns CDR1 SGHDN and CDR2 FVKESK.

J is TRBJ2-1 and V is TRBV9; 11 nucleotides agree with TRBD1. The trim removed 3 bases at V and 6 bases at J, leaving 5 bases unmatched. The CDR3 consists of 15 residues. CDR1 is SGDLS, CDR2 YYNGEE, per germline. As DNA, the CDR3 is TGTGCCAGCAGCGAGGGACAGGGGGTTTTCAATGAGCAGTTCTTC. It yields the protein CASSEGQGVFNEQFF.

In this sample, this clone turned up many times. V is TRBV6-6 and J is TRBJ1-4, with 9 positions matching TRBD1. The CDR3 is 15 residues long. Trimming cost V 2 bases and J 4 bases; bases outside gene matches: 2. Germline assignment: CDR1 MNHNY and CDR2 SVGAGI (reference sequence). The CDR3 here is CASSYRQGVNEKLFF. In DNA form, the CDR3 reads TGTGCCAGCAGTTACCGACAGGGGGTTAATGAAAAACTGTTTTTT.

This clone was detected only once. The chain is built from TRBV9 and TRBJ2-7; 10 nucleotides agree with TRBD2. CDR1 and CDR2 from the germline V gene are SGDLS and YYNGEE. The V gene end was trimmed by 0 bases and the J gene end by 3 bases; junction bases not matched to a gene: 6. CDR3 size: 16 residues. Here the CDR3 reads CASSVAPTSGDYEQYF. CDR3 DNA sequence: TGTGCCAGCAGCGTAGCTCCCACTAGCGGGGACTACGAGCAGTACTTC.

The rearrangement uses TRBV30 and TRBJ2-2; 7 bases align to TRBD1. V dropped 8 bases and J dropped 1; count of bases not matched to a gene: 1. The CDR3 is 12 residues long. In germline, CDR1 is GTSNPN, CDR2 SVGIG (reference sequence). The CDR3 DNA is TGTGCCAGGGGGCGGAACACCGGGGAGCTGTTTTTT. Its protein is CARGRNTGELFF.

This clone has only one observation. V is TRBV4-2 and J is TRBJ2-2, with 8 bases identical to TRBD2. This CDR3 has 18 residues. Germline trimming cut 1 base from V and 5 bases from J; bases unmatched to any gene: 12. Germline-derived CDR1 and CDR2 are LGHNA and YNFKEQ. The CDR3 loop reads CASSQGRIRSGATGELFF. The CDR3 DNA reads TGTGCCAGCAGCCAAGGTCGGATACGTAGCGGGGCGACCGGGGAGCTGTTTTTT.

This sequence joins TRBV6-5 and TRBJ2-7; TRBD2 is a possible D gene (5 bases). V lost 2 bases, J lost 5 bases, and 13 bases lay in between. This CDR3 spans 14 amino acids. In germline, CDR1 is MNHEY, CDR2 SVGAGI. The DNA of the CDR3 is TGTGCCAGCAGTTACGGTAGCACTAGTAACGAGCAGTACTTC. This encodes CASSYGSTSNEQYF.

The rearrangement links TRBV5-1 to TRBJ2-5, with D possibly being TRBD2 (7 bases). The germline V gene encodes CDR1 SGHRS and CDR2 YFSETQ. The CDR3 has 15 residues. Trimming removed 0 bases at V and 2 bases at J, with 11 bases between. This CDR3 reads CASSLVAGAQETQYF. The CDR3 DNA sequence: TGCGCCAGCAGCTTGGTGGCGGGGGCACAAGAGACCCAGTACTTC. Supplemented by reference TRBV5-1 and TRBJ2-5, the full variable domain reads KAGVTQTPRYLIKTRGQQVTLSCSPISGHRSVSWYQQTPGQGLQFLFEYFSETQRNKGNFPGRFSGRQFSNSRSEMNVSTLELGDSALYLCASSLVAGAQETQYFGPGTRLLVL.

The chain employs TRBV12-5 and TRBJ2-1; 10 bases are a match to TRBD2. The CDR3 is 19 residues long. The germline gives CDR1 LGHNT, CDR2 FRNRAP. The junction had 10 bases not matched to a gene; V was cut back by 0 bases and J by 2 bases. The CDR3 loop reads CASGLVIAGGRTTYNEQFF. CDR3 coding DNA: TGTGCTAGTGGTTTGGTAATAGCGGGGGGCCGAACCACCTACAATGAGCAGTTCTTC. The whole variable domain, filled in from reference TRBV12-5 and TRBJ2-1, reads DARVTQTPRHKVTEMGQEVTMRCQPILGHNTVFWYRQTMMQGLELLAYFRNRAPLDDSGMPKDRFSAEMPDATLATLKIQPSEPRDSAVYFCASGLVIAGGRTTYNEQFFGPGTRLTVL.